Following are 27 T cell receptor beta chains from one sample sequenced in a study of cytomegalovirus exposure and HLA in healthy donors. The PCR was carried out with 60 Vbeta primers and 13 Jbeta primers. TCRdb's table, derived via immunoSEQ multiplex PCR, lists solely in-frame clones and lacks some. This sample has 100,000 to 150,000 clones, with roughly 73% found just once. Material: PBMCs. The receptors shown here come from a man in his sixties in good health and CMV-seropositive.

The genes are TRBV28 and TRBJ1-6, with D perhaps TRBD1 (5 bases). Germline CDR1 and CDR2: MDHEN and SYDVKM. CDR3 length: 18 amino acids. Deletions cut 5 bases from V and 13 bases from J, with 30 bases between. The CDR3 protein is CASSAYRRNRNKPPPLHF. As DNA, the CDR3 is TGTGCCAGCAGTGCTTACCGACGAAACAGGAATAAGCCGCCGCCCCTCCACTTT.

This chain links TRBV6-4 with TRBJ2-3, with 8 nucleotides matching TRBD1. The CDR3 length is 14 residues. Per germline, CDR1 MRHNA and CDR2 SNTAGT. V shed 6 bases and J 2 bases; nucleotides not matched to a gene: 4. The CDR3 DNA reads as TGTGCCAGCAGCAGACAGGGGAACACAGATACGCAGTATTTT. Protein sequence: CASSRQGNTDTQYF.

This clone was observed a handful of times. The J gene is TRBJ1-1, the V gene TRBV4-1; 9 positions agree with TRBD1. Germline V gene data show CDR1 as MGHRA and CDR2 as YSYEKL. The CDR3 has 18 amino acids. Germline trimming cut 1 base from V and 2 bases from J; bases unmatched to any gene: 11. The CDR3 DNA reads TGCGCCAGCAGCCAAGGCCGGGGACAGGGTCAATTTAACACTGAAGCTTTCTTT. This gives the protein CASSQGRGQGQFNTEAFF.

This chain connects TRBV2 to TRBJ2-5, with TRBD2 matching 11 bases. Trimming cost V 4 bases and J 1 base; bases outside gene matches: 8. There are 17 residues in the CDR3. CDR1 SNHLY and CDR2 FYNNEI come from the germline V gene. CDR3 sequence: CASSVASGGPIQETQYF. The DNA of the CDR3 is TGTGCCAGCAGTGTGGCTAGCGGGGGGCCAATCCAAGAGACCCAGTACTTC.

CDR3 bases: TGTGCCAGCAGTTTCGACAGATTCACAGATACGCAGTATTTT. Protein sequence: CASSFDRFTDTQYF. V is TRBV7-3 and J is TRBJ2-3, with D tentatively TRBD1 (5 bases). Germline CDR1 and CDR2: SGHTA and FQGTGA. V was clipped by 6 bases and J by 2 bases, with 12 bases between them. This CDR3 has 14 residues.

The J gene is TRBJ2-1, the V gene TRBV5-4, with 10 nucleotides matching TRBD1. CDR1 is SGHNT, CDR2 YYREEE, per germline (reference sequence). V was pared by 3 bases and J by 2 bases, with 2 bases of the junction left unmatched. The CDR3 covers 15 residues. The CDR3 is CASSSGQGPYNEQFF. DNA for the CDR3: TGTGCCAGCAGCTCGGGACAGGGGCCCTACAATGAGCAGTTCTTC.

This clone was observed a few times. V gene TRBV28 combines with J gene TRBJ1-2; D gene uncertain. This CDR3 region has 14 residues. V shed 5 bases and J shed 4 bases, with 14 bases lying between them. Germline values: CDR1 MDHEN, CDR2 SYDVKM. In DNA form, the CDR3 reads TGTGCCAGCAGTCCCCTTGCGGGTGGCTATGGCTACACCTTC. Protein: CASSPLAGGYGYTF.

A few counts support this clone. The chain has TRBV2 and TRBJ1-5; TRBD1 is a possible D gene (5 bases). V was pared by 8 bases and J by 6 bases, with 14 bases between. Germline V gene data show CDR1 as SNHLY and CDR2 as FYNNEI. The CDR3 totals 13 residues. In nucleotides, the CDR3 is TGTGCCAGCCAGACAACGCAGGGTCAGCCCCAGCATTTT. Its translation is CASQTTQGQPQHF.

The chain carries TRBV5-6 and TRBJ1-2, with TRBD1 matching 7 bases. The junction had 10 bases not matched to a gene; V was cut back by 7 bases and J by 7 bases. This CDR3 spans 13 amino acids. Germline lookup yields CDR1 SGHDT and CDR2 YYEEEE. As DNA, the CDR3 is TGTGCCAGCGCCCCCAAGGGACAGATTGGCTACACCTTC. Translating it yields CASAPKGQIGYTF.

V usage is TRBV5-1 and J usage is TRBJ1-3, with D possibly being TRBD1 (6 bases). The V end lost 6 bases, the J end lost 4 bases, and 14 bases lay between the germline ends. This CDR3 has 14 residues. Germline-derived CDR1 and CDR2 are SGHRS and YFSETQ. CDR3 region: CASKSDRSGNTIYF. The CDR3 coding sequence is TGCGCCAGCAAGTCGGACAGATCGGGAAACACCATATATTTT.

V is TRBV30 and J is TRBJ2-3; 9 positions match TRBD2. The CDR3 contains 15 residues. Germline CDR1 GTSNPN, CDR2 SVGIG (reference sequence). J lost 1 base, V lost 8 bases, and 10 bases had no gene match. Written as DNA, the CDR3 is TGTGCCACAAGGCGAGCGGGGGGCCGCACAGATACGCAGTATTTT. It codes for CATRRAGGRTDTQYF.

This sequence joins TRBV6-5 and TRBJ2-7; possibly TRBD2 for D (5 bases). The CDR3 is made up of 14 amino acids. V was trimmed by 2 bases and J by 3 bases, leaving 11 bases between them. Germline V gene lookup returns CDR1 MNHEY and CDR2 SVGAGI. The DNA of the CDR3 is TGTGCCAGCAGTTACCAAACCGAGGGCTACGAGCAGTACTTC. It is translated as CASSYQTEGYEQYF.

This clone was found a few times. This chain joins TRBV4-2 and TRBJ2-7, with 9 positions matching TRBD2. The CDR3 consists of 18 residues. V trimming: 0 bases; J trimming: 2 bases; junction bases outside the gene matches: 11. Germline values: CDR1 LGHNA, CDR2 YNFKEQ. CDR3 sequence reads: CASSQELAGSPVAYEQYF. In nucleotides, the CDR3 is TGTGCCAGCAGCCAAGAGCTAGCGGGGTCCCCGGTAGCCTACGAGCAGTACTTC.

This clone was observed a handful of times. The chain links TRBV28 to TRBJ1-2; D may be TRBD1 (5 bases). V was clipped by 1 base and J by 8 bases, with 11 bases between them. CDR3 length equals 13 residues. Germline values: CDR1 MDHEN, CDR2 SYDVKM. The CDR3 DNA is TGTGCCAGCAGTTTATTCGCGGGGGAGGGCTACACCTTC. It yields the protein CASSLFAGEGYTF.

J is TRBJ1-2 and V is TRBV6-5; D may be TRBD1 (6 bases). Trimming took off 8 bases at V and 6 bases at J, with 22 bases between the two ends. Per germline, CDR1 MNHEY and CDR2 SVGAGI. The CDR3 is 15 amino acids. As DNA, the CDR3 is TGTGCCAGCCACATATCCGGGGCAGGGGCTGATGGCTACACCTTC. It is translated as CASHISGAGADGYTF.

CDR3 sequence (DNA): TGTGCCAGCAGGCAGCCTGGAGGCTCCTACGAGCAGTACTTC. As protein: CASRQPGGSYEQYF. The chain combines TRBV5-6 with TRBJ2-7, with a tentative D call TRBD2 (5 bases). The CDR3 is 14 residues long. Trimming cost V 5 bases and J 0 bases, with 12 bases left between them. Per germline, CDR1 SGHDT and CDR2 YYEEEE.

This CDR3 is CASTQIDRGAGELFF. For the CDR3, the DNA is TGTGCCAGCACCCAGATCGACAGGGGTGCCGGGGAGCTGTTTTTT. The chain carries TRBV28 and TRBJ2-2; 8 bases fit TRBD1. Germline-derived CDR1 and CDR2 are MDHEN and SYDVKM. The ends lost 7 bases at V and 6 bases at J; junction bases unmatched: 10. This CDR3 has 15 amino acids.

This clone showed up just a few times. The rearrangement joins TRBV5-6 to TRBJ1-3; D is ambiguous. Trimming took 4 bases from V and 0 from J, leaving 14 bases between them. The CDR3 runs 16 residues. Germline V gene lookup returns CDR1 SGHDT and CDR2 YYEEEE. CDR3 amino acids: CASSLTTVYSGNTIYF. The CDR3 DNA reads as TGTGCCAGCAGCCTAACTACGGTTTACTCTGGAAACACCATATATTTT.

There are a few counts of this clone. The rearrangement joins TRBV6-1 to TRBJ2-5; a weak D match, TRBD2 (6 bases). The CDR3 spans 14 residues. The V and J ends lost 7 bases and 11 bases respectively, with 23 bases between them. Germline V lookup: CDR1 MNHNS, CDR2 SASEGT. The CDR3 bases are TGTGCCAGCACCCGTCCGGAGACCGGGGAGGAGCAGTACTTC. This translates into CASTRPETGEEQYF.

CDR3: CASSELGQQQPQHF. Here the CDR3 DNA reads TGTGCCAGCAGTGAATTGGGGCAACAGCAGCCCCAGCATTTT. The genes are TRBV6-1 and TRBJ1-5; a weak D match, TRBD1 (5 bases). The CDR3 contains 14 residues. Germline assignment: CDR1 MNHNS and CDR2 SASEGT. Trimming removed 2 bases at V and 7 bases at J, with 12 bases between.

V and J are TRBV5-4 and TRBJ2-3, with TRBD2 matching over 8 bases. The CDR3 consists of 17 residues. V gave up 2 bases and J gave up 2 bases; unmatched junction bases: 10. CDR1 is SGHNT, CDR2 YYREEE, per germline (reference sequence). This CDR3 is CASSFRLGGGNTDTQYF. DNA for the CDR3: TGTGCCAGCAGCTTCCGGCTCGGGGGGGGGAACACAGATACGCAGTATTTT.

The chain couples TRBV5-1 to TRBJ2-7; 10 bases align to TRBD2. The CDR3 length is 16 residues. Germline-derived CDR1 and CDR2 are SGHRS and YFSETQ. The ends lost 1 base at V and 2 bases at J; junction bases unmatched: 6. CDR3 loop: CASSLQASGGTYEQYF. The CDR3 DNA follows: TGCGCCAGCAGCTTGCAGGCTAGCGGGGGTACCTACGAGCAGTACTTC.

The chain employs TRBV7-9 and TRBJ2-6, with D perhaps TRBD1 (6 bases). Per germline, CDR1 SEHNR and CDR2 FQNEAQ (reference sequence). This CDR3 has 17 amino acids. Deletions cut 4 bases from V and 0 bases from J, with 13 bases between. In DNA form, the CDR3 reads TGTGCCAGCAGCTCGCCTAGGGGGAGCTCTGGGGCCAACGTCCTGACTTTC. Translated, it gives CASSSPRGSSGANVLTF.

J is TRBJ1-2 and V is TRBV29-1; D ambiguous. The CDR3 runs to 13 residues. Trimming took off 7 bases at V and 2 bases at J, with 14 bases between the two ends. CDR1 is SQVTM, CDR2 ANQGSEA, per germline. The CDR3 protein is CSAGPGKNYGYTF. The CDR3 DNA reads TGCAGCGCTGGTCCGGGTAAGAACTATGGCTACACCTTC.

V gene TRBV27 combines with J gene TRBJ2-7, with 8 nucleotides matching TRBD2. V was clipped by 2 bases and J by 5 bases; unmatched bases: 8. Germline CDR1 MNHEY, CDR2 SMNVEV (reference sequence). CDR3 length: 15 residues. The CDR3 is CASSLSRGGHHEQYF. The CDR3 DNA reads TGTGCCAGCAGTTTAAGTCGGGGGGGCCACCACGAGCAGTACTTC.

The J gene is TRBJ2-7, the V gene TRBV2; maybe TRBD2 (6 bases). CDR1 and CDR2 (germline): SNHLY, FYNNEI. CDR3 length: 13 residues. V lost 7 bases to trimming and J lost 1 base, with 11 bases between them. For the CDR3, the DNA is TGTGCCAGCACCGGGACTCAGTCCTACGAGCAGTACTTC. Protein: CASTGTQSYEQYF.

This clone was recorded once. The chain recombines TRBV25-1 with TRBJ2-3; 7 positions agree with TRBD2. Germline CDR1 reads MGHDK; CDR2 reads SYGVNS. J was trimmed by 3 bases and V by 5 bases; bases with no gene match: 8. The CDR3 is 15 residues long. CDR3 protein: CASSKGGGRTDTQYF. The CDR3 DNA is TGTGCCAGCAGTAAGGGCGGGGGTAGGACAGATACGCAGTATTTT.